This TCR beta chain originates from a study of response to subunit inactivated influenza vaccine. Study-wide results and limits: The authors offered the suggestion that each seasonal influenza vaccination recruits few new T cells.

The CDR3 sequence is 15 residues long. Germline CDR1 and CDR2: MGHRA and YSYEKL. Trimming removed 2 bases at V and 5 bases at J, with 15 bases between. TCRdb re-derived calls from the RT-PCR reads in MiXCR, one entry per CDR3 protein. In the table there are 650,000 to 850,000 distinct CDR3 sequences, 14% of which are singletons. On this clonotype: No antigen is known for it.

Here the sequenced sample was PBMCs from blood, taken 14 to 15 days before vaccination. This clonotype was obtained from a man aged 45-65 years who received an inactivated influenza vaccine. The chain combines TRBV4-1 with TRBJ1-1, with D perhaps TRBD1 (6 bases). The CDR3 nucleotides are TGCGCCAGCAGCCAATCTACAGGGATACGGACTGAAGCTTTCTTT. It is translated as CASSQSTGIRTEAFF.